This entry describes one T cell receptor (beta chain). Trimming left V 4 bases short and J 7 bases short, with 11 bases between. The CDR3 is made up of 13 amino acids. CDR1 and CDR2 (germline): SGHTA, FQGNSA. This record belongs to a study of blood T cell repertoires in COVID-19. Clones were sequenced by immunoSEQ multiplex PCR, and TCRdb holds only the in-frame ones, with some missing. The sample carries roughly 110,000 clones, 85% recorded once. The clonotype was recovered from a human donor in a cohort sampled during active COVID-19. The material sequenced was peripheral blood. This rearrangement joins TRBV7-2 to TRBJ1-5, with a tentative D call TRBD1 (5 bases). The CDR3 DNA sequence: TGTGCCAGCAGCTGGGGGGACGGCCAGCCCCAGCATTTT. Translating gives CASSWGDGQPQHF. The variable domain in full, completed from reference TRBV7-2 and TRBJ1-5, reads GAGVSQSPSNKVTEKGKDVELRCDPISGHTALYWYRQSLGQGLEFLIYFQGNSAPDKSGLPSDRFSAERTGGSVSTLTIQRTQQEDSAVYLCASSWGDGQPQHFGDGTRLSIL.